The clone carrying this TCR beta chain was seen only a few times. Its antigen is still unknown. This specimen comes from a study of CD8 T cells in ankylosing spondylitis. Study results and caveats: Reported data indicate significant enrichment of disease-linked clones within matched ankylosing spondylitis synovial fluid. Some of the motif variants had earlier been found in reactive arthritis patients' fluid and blood. Disease-associated clones were CD8+ and fairly uncommon in peripheral blood.

TCR beta libraries were made by quantitative 5'-RACE with molecular barcodes. TCRdb redid the calling of the 5' RACE reads with MiXCR, one entry per CDR3 protein. Here the sample spans about 270,000 distinct CDR3 sequences, roughly a third being singletons. Trimming took 5 bases from V and 13 from J, leaving 12 bases between them. Germline lookup yields CDR1 MDHEN and CDR2 SYDVKM. This CDR3 comprises 11 residues. The sequencing input was blood, either unsorted or a sorted T cell fraction (not recorded which). The source of this sequence is a male donor with ankylosing spondylitis or in good health (not recorded which). V usage is TRBV28 and J usage is TRBJ2-1; D uncertain. For the CDR3, the DNA is TGTGCCAGCAGTCTCGGAAACTTCCAGTTCTTC. Encoded protein: CASSLGNFQFF.